The 9 T cell receptor beta chains below were found in one sample sequenced in a study of Ad26.COV2.S vaccination and SARS-CoV-2 variants. Treatment meaning: 15 to 20 received Ad26.COV2.S at low or high dose, single or two shots; several received placebo; per-sample allocation not given. Day 63 after the first vaccine or placebo injection was the time point for sampling. Using immunoSEQ multiplex PCR, the repertoire was profiled, and TCRdb retains in-frame clones only, with some absent. The table records around 370,000 clones, roughly 81% of them present only once. Here the sequenced sample was peripheral blood, taken in a trial of Ad26.COV2.S vaccine versus placebo. The source is a person between 18 and 65 years old who received the Ad26.COV2.S COVID-19 vaccine or a placebo.

This clone was observed a single time. The CDR3 reads CASAEQGRDTEAFF. The CDR3 DNA reads as TGTGCCAGCGCAGAACAGGGGAGGGACACTGAAGCTTTCTTT. The J gene is TRBJ1-1, the V gene TRBV2; 7 bases fit TRBD1. V lost 8 bases and J lost 3; bases outside the gene matches: 9. There are 14 residues in the CDR3. Germline V lookup: CDR1 SNHLY, CDR2 FYNNEI.

The J gene is TRBJ1-1, the V gene TRBV4-1; no firm D call. Trimming removed 3 bases from V and 0 bases from J, with 5 bases in between. Germline V lookup: CDR1 MGHRA, CDR2 YSYEKL. The CDR3 sequence is 13 residues long. Here the CDR3 reads CASSHTVNTEAFF. CDR3 bases: TGCGCCAGCAGCCACACAGTGAACACTGAAGCTTTCTTT.

The chain joins TRBV27 to TRBJ1-2; D gene unclear. CDR1 and CDR2 (germline): MNHEY, SMNVEV (reference sequence). The CDR3 length is 15 residues. Trimming removed 3 bases at V and 4 bases at J, with 15 bases between. This CDR3 is CASSLRADDFYGYTF. The DNA for the CDR3 is TGTGCCAGCAGTTTGAGGGCAGATGATTTCTATGGCTACACCTTC.

The chain joins TRBV5-1 to TRBJ2-2, with a possible D match to TRBD1 (5 bases). This CDR3 is 14 amino acids long. Trimming left V 0 bases short and J 6 bases short, with 9 bases between. CDR1 SGHRS and CDR2 YFSETQ come from the germline V gene. This CDR3 is CASSLEAGPGELFF. The CDR3 region has the DNA TGCGCCAGCAGCTTGGAGGCAGGGCCCGGGGAGCTGTTTTTT.

This clone was observed once. The V gene is TRBV28, the J gene TRBJ1-5; no clear D gene. The CDR3 extends over 12 amino acids. Per the germline V gene, CDR1 is MDHEN and CDR2 is SYDVKM. Trimming removed 7 bases at V and 4 bases at J, with 8 bases between. For the CDR3, the DNA is TGTGCCAGCAATCTCCCTAATCAGCCCCAGCATTTT. Amino acid sequence: CASNLPNQPQHF. Full variable domain (rest looked up from reference TRBV28 and TRBJ1-5): DVKVTQSSRYLVKRTGEKVFLECVQDMDHENMFWYRQDPGLGLRLIYFSYDVKMKEKGDIPEGYSVSREKKERFSLILESASTNQTSMYLCASNLPNQPQHFGDGTRLSIL.

The rearrangement links TRBV28 to TRBJ1-2; no clear D. Germline CDR1 and CDR2: MDHEN and SYDVKM. The CDR3 extends over 13 amino acids. Trimming removed 3 bases from V and 5 bases from J, with 10 bases in between. CDR3 protein: CASSFGRRYGYTF. CDR3 DNA: TGTGCCAGCAGTTTCGGTAGGAGATATGGCTACACCTTC.

This clone was counted a few times. The chain has TRBV4-3 and TRBJ1-5; D unresolved. There are 14 residues in the CDR3. Germline V gene data show CDR1 as LGHNA and CDR2 as YSLEER. V was pared by 1 base and J by 0 bases, with 4 bases between. The CDR3 protein is CASSQGPSNQPQHF. In DNA, the CDR3 is TGCGCCAGCAGCCAAGGTCCTAGCAATCAGCCCCAGCATTTT.

The V call is TRBV13, the J call TRBJ1-5; D unclear. This CDR3 region has 12 residues. Trimming cost V 5 bases and J 5 bases, with 7 bases left between them. Germline CDR1 is PRHDT and CDR2 is FYEKMQ (reference sequence). The CDR3, as DNA: TGTGCCAGCAGCCATGGTGATCAGCCCCAGCATTTT. Translation: CASSHGDQPQHF.

V gene TRBV12-3 or TRBV12-4 combines with J gene TRBJ1-3; D is possibly TRBD1 (5 bases). The V and J ends lost 11 bases and 0 bases respectively, with 11 bases between them. The length of the CDR3 is 13 residues. CDR3 sequence (DNA): TGTGCCGGAGGGGTTAACTCTGGAAACACCATATATTTT. This codes for CAGGVNSGNTIYF.